These 28 T cell receptor beta chains were sequenced from one sample in a study of blood T cell repertoires in COVID-19. Sequencing used immunoSEQ multiplex PCR; TCRdb keeps in-frame clones, though not all of them. The sample holds around 300,000 clones, nearly 90% seen once. The sequenced sample consisted of PBMCs or T cells enriched from blood (not recorded which). Source of these receptors: a woman in her twenties or thirties who had recovered from COVID-19.

This clone occurred a few times. The chain couples TRBV5-1 to TRBJ2-1, with TRBD1 matching 8 bases. The trim removed 4 bases at V and 8 bases at J, leaving 5 bases unmatched. Germline values: CDR1 SGHRS, CDR2 YFSETQ. The CDR3 totals 13 residues. CDR3 coding DNA: TGCGCCAGCAGCCCCGGACAGGGCGATGAGCAGTTCTTC. Amino acids: CASSPGQGDEQFF.

This clone appeared a single time. The J gene is TRBJ1-6, the V gene TRBV6-5; D remains unclear. With 3 bases removed from V and 0 bases from J, the gap between germline ends came to 9 bases. This CDR3 is 16 amino acids long. The germline CDR1 and CDR2 sequences are MNHEY and SVGAGI. The DNA for the CDR3 is TGTGCCAGCAGTTATCTCCCCAGCTCCTATAATTCACCCCTCCACTTT. As protein: CASSYLPSSYNSPLHF.

This chain joins TRBV5-6 and TRBJ1-5; 11 bases fit TRBD1. CDR3 length: 16 residues. The ends lost 3 bases at V and 3 bases at J; junction bases unmatched: 5. CDR1 is SGHDT, CDR2 YYEEEE, per germline. The CDR3 protein is CASSWGQGVLNQPQHF. In DNA form, the CDR3 reads TGTGCCAGCAGCTGGGGACAGGGGGTACTCAATCAGCCCCAGCATTTT.

V usage is TRBV28 and J usage is TRBJ1-5; D gene ambiguous. In germline, CDR1 is MDHEN, CDR2 SYDVKM. The length of the CDR3 is 13 residues. V lost 1 base and J 5 bases, leaving 6 bases between the germline ends. The CDR3 DNA is TGTGCCAGCAGTTTATTGTTCTATCAGCCCCAGCATTTT. Translating gives CASSLLFYQPQHF.

The CDR3 loop is CSVEVRDQTGELFF. In DNA, the CDR3 is TGCAGCGTTGAAGTCCGGGATCAAACCGGGGAGCTGTTTTTT. The chain carries TRBV29-1 and TRBJ2-2; a possible D gene is TRBD2 (5 bases). Germline lookup yields CDR1 SQVTM and CDR2 ANQGSEA. V was shortened by 1 base and J by 5 bases, with 11 bases between the two germline ends. The CDR3 contains 14 residues.

A single count supports this clone. The chain joins TRBV10-3 to TRBJ2-7, with TRBD2 matching over 7 bases. This CDR3 has 16 residues. The germline gives CDR1 ENHRY, CDR2 SYGVKD. The V and J ends lost 3 bases and 2 bases, in that order; junction bases with no gene match: 10. The CDR3 DNA sequence: TGTGCCATCAGTGAAGGGCAAGGGGAGGGAACCTACGAGCAGTACTTC. As protein: CAISEGQGEGTYEQYF.

V is TRBV4-2 and J is TRBJ1-1; D not certain. The CDR3 is 16 amino acids. From germline, CDR1 is LGHNA and CDR2 YNFKEQ. The germline V and J ends were trimmed by 4 bases and 0 bases, with 15 bases remaining between them. DNA for the CDR3: TGTGCCAGCAGCCCTGCCCCGGAGCTCCTGAACACTGAAGCTTTCTTT. Protein sequence: CASSPAPELLNTEAFF.

The J gene is TRBJ1-1, the V gene TRBV27; D possibly corresponds to TRBD1 (5 bases). The V gene's germline CDR1 is MNHEY and CDR2 SMNVEV (reference sequence). CDR3 size: 14 residues. Trimming pared 4 bases from V and 1 base from J, leaving 10 bases between. CDR3: CASSSRTRNTEAFF. The CDR3 DNA follows: TGTGCCAGCAGTTCCCGGACAAGGAACACTGAAGCTTTCTTT.

The chain uses TRBV25-1 and TRBJ1-2; no firm D call. V was shortened by 4 bases and J by 5 bases, with 8 bases between the two germline ends. CDR3 length equals 12 residues. Per the germline V gene, CDR1 is MGHDK and CDR2 is SYGVNS. The CDR3 sequence: CASSGAGYGYTF. DNA for the CDR3: TGTGCCAGCAGTGGGGCAGGATATGGCTACACCTTC.

V usage is TRBV19 and J usage is TRBJ2-2; 7 nucleotides align to TRBD1. The germline V gene encodes CDR1 LNHDA and CDR2 SQIVND (reference sequence). V lost 4 bases, J lost 5 bases, and 25 bases stayed unmatched. The CDR3 loop spans 21 amino acids. The CDR3: CASSNWQGTEDKPIWTGELFF. Here the CDR3 DNA reads TGTGCCAGTAGTAACTGGCAGGGGACAGAGGATAAGCCCATTTGGACCGGGGAGCTGTTTTTT.

The gene calls are TRBV13 and TRBJ2-2, with 7 bases fitting TRBD2. The CDR3 is made up of 15 amino acids. Trimming at V came to 0 bases and at J to 3 bases, leaving 1 base not matched to a gene. The germline gives CDR1 PRHDT, CDR2 FYEKMQ (reference sequence). The CDR3 coding sequence is TGTGCCAGCAGCTTAGGGACTAGCTACACCGGGGAGCTGTTTTTT. Translating gives CASSLGTSYTGELFF. The variable domain in full, completed from reference TRBV13 and TRBJ2-2, reads AAGVIQSPRHLIKEKRETATLKCYPIPRHDTVYWYQQGPGQDPQFLISFYEKMQSDKGSIPDRFSAQQFSDYHSELNMSSLELGDSALYFCASSLGTSYTGELFFGEGSRLTVL.

This chain joins TRBV7-9 and TRBJ1-3; D unresolved. The germline gives CDR1 SEHNR, CDR2 FQNEAQ (reference sequence). The CDR3 has 13 amino acids. Trimming cost V 1 base and J 4 bases, with 5 bases left between them. CDR3 amino acids: CASSLDQGNTIYF. CDR3 nucleotide sequence: TGTGCCAGCAGCTTAGACCAGGGAAACACCATATATTTT.

The chain has TRBV9 and TRBJ2-1, with 8 bases fitting TRBD2. Germline CDR1 reads SGDLS; CDR2 reads YYNGEE. Trimming at V came to 6 bases and at J to 5 bases, leaving 10 bases not matched to a gene. This CDR3 spans 15 amino acids. The CDR3 nucleotides read TGTGCCAGCAACGCACCGGGACTAGATGACAATGAGCAGTTCTTC. Translated, it gives CASNAPGLDDNEQFF.

V is TRBV5-1 and J is TRBJ2-3, with D hard to call. This CDR3 is 14 amino acids long. V shed 2 bases and J shed 2 bases, with 9 bases lying between them. The germline CDR1 and CDR2 sequences are SGHRS and YFSETQ. In DNA, the CDR3 is TGCGCCAGCAGCTTCGGTGCGGTCACAGATACGCAGTATTTT. Its translation is CASSFGAVTDTQYF.

This chain uses TRBV24-1 with TRBJ1-5; no reliable D call. Germline V gene data show CDR1 as KGHDR and CDR2 as SFDVKD. V was shortened by 3 bases and J by 7 bases, with 15 bases between the two germline ends. The CDR3 loop spans 15 amino acids. CDR3 protein: CATSDVTGGGQPQHF. CDR3 bases: TGTGCCACCAGTGATGTTACTGGAGGAGGACAGCCCCAGCATTTT.

The CDR3 here is CASNFGDSGANVLTF. CDR3 nucleotides: TGTGCCAGTAATTTCGGGGACTCTGGGGCCAACGTCCTGACTTTC. V usage is TRBV19 and J usage is TRBJ2-6; a possible D gene is TRBD2 (5 bases). The CDR3 is made up of 15 amino acids. Germline assignment: CDR1 LNHDA and CDR2 SQIVND (reference sequence). Trimming took off 7 bases at V and 0 bases at J, with 10 bases between the two ends.

This clone was recorded once. The chain employs TRBV3-1 (or the pseudogene TRBV3-2) and TRBJ1-4; weak D call: TRBD1 (5 bases). Germline V gene sequence: CDR1 LGHDT, CDR2 YNNKEL (reference sequence). The CDR3 extends over 15 amino acids. The germline V and J ends were trimmed by 3 bases and 5 bases, with 13 bases remaining between them. CDR3: CASSQEGVGNEKLFF. As DNA, the CDR3 is TGTGCCAGCAGCCAGGAAGGGGTGGGGAATGAAAAACTGTTTTTT.

The gene calls are TRBV10-3 and TRBJ1-6, with 7 bases that match TRBD1. The germline V gene encodes CDR1 ENHRY and CDR2 SYGVKD. This CDR3 comprises 12 residues. Losses at the gene ends were 11 bases for V and 10 bases for J; bases not matched to a gene: 8. CDR3 residues: CASETGTSPLHF. The CDR3 region has the DNA TGTGCCTCGGAGACAGGGACATCACCCCTCCACTTT.

The sample holds one count of this clone. The J gene is TRBJ2-1, the V gene TRBV29-1; weak D call: TRBD1 (6 bases). The CDR3 contains 14 residues. Per the germline V gene, CDR1 is SQVTM and CDR2 is ANQGSEA. Deletions cut 4 bases from V and 4 bases from J, with 14 bases between. CDR3 sequence (DNA): TGCAGCGTTGCCGGACAGAGTACATACAATGAGCAGTTCTTC. As protein: CSVAGQSTYNEQFF.

This clone was detected only a few times. The chain links TRBV19 to TRBJ1-2, with D possibly TRBD1 on 6 matching bases. Trimming stripped 5 bases from V and 4 bases from J, with 17 bases between. Germline V lookup: CDR1 LNHDA, CDR2 SQIVND (reference sequence). This CDR3 is 15 amino acids long. Here the CDR3 DNA reads TGTGCCAGTAGTTCGCTCAACAGGGTGCTCTATGGCTACACCTTC. The encoded protein is CASSSLNRVLYGYTF.

This clone was seen a few times. This chain connects TRBV7-9 to TRBJ1-1, with D hard to call. Trimming took off 5 bases at V and 7 bases at J, with 14 bases between the two ends. Germline V gene data show CDR1 as SEHNR and CDR2 as FQNEAQ (reference sequence). This CDR3 is built from 13 residues. CDR3 DNA: TGTGCCAGCAGCCTGGAGGGAAGAGGTGAAGCTTTCTTT. Encoded protein: CASSLEGRGEAFF.

The CDR3 DNA reads as TGTGCCAGTAGTATAGCGATGGAGAGCTCCTATAATTCACCCCTCCACTTT. Amino acids: CASSIAMESSYNSPLHF. The chain has TRBV19 and TRBJ1-6; no reliable D call. This CDR3 is 17 amino acids long. Germline lookup yields CDR1 LNHDA and CDR2 SQIVND (reference sequence). Trimming pared 1 base from V and 0 bases from J, leaving 10 bases between.

The chain uses TRBV15 and TRBJ2-5, with 13 bases aligning to TRBD2. The V gene end was trimmed by 5 bases and the J gene end by 4 bases; junction bases not matched to a gene: 4. Germline V lookup: CDR1 LNHNV, CDR2 YYDKDF (reference sequence). The CDR3 totals 15 residues. The CDR3 DNA is TGTGCCACCAGCTCCCGACTAGCGGGAGGAGAGACCCAGTACTTC. As protein: CATSSRLAGGETQYF. The complete variable domain, with remaining parts taken from reference TRBV15 and TRBJ2-5, reads DAMVIQNPRYQVTQFGKPVTLSCSQTLNHNVMYWYQQKSSQAPKLLFHYYDKDFNNEADTPDNFQSRRPNTSFCFLDIRSPGLGDTAMYLCATSSRLAGGETQYFGPGTRLLVL.

J is TRBJ2-7 and V is TRBV6-5; 8 positions agree with TRBD1. Germline V gives CDR1 MNHEY, CDR2 SVGAGI. CDR3 size: 15 residues. Germline trimming cut 5 bases from V and 4 bases from J; bases unmatched to any gene: 10. The CDR3 nucleotides read TGTGCCAGCAGTCCCCGACAGGGGACATGGTACGAGCAGTACTTC. Translation gives CASSPRQGTWYEQYF.

The chain uses TRBV18 and TRBJ1-1; 8 bases align to TRBD1. Germline V CDR1 and CDR2: KGHSH, LQKENI. V lost 3 bases and J lost 8; bases outside the gene matches: 8. The CDR3 sequence is 14 residues long. The CDR3 region is CASSPTDRGGEAFF. Here the CDR3 DNA reads TGTGCCAGCTCACCGACTGACAGGGGTGGAGAAGCTTTCTTT.

The chain links TRBV30 to TRBJ2-5; 8 bases map to TRBD2. V lost 5 bases and J lost 2; bases outside the gene matches: 4. Germline V gene lookup returns CDR1 GTSNPN and CDR2 SVGIG (reference sequence). CDR3 length: 13 amino acids. CDR3 nucleotide sequence: TGTGCCTGGGCTAGCGGGCAACAAGAGACCCAGTACTTC. Translating gives CAWASGQQETQYF.

This clone was counted once. The rearrangement uses TRBV19 and TRBJ2-1, with 11 positions matching TRBD2. This CDR3 has 15 amino acids. Germline-derived CDR1 and CDR2 are LNHDA and SQIVND (reference sequence). J lost 8 bases, V lost 6 bases, and 9 bases had no gene match. CDR3 sequence reads: CASSPRTSGRYEQFF. DNA for the CDR3: TGTGCCAGTAGCCCAAGGACTAGCGGGCGTTATGAGCAGTTCTTC.

The chain employs TRBV5-1 and TRBJ2-2, with TRBD2 identical over 8 bases. The CDR3 runs 16 residues. Trimming cost V 4 bases and J 2 bases; bases outside gene matches: 7. Germline-derived CDR1 and CDR2 are SGHRS and YFSETQ. Here the CDR3 DNA reads TGCGCCAGCAGCCCCCGAACTAGCGGAAACACCGGGGAGCTGTTTTTT. Its translation: CASSPRTSGNTGELFF.